This passage covers 26 T cell receptor beta chains from one sample sequenced in a study of technical replicates of blood from several donors. The protocol was immunoSEQ multiplex PCR, while the TCRdb copy is restricted to in-frame clones and leaves out a portion. The sample includes roughly 70,000 clones, about 97% seen only once; the top ten take under 0.3%. The sample taken for sequencing was T cells isolated from PBMCs. Receptors were obtained from a human donor in good health.

The chain is built from TRBV4-2 and TRBJ2-5, with TRBD2 identical over 7 bases. Germline V gene lookup returns CDR1 LGHNA and CDR2 YNFKEQ. J was trimmed by 1 base and V by 1 base; bases with no gene match: 0. The CDR3 is 14 amino acids. The CDR3 loop is CASSQAGGQETQYF. CDR3 sequence (DNA): TGTGCCAGCAGCCAAGCGGGAGGCCAAGAGACCCAGTACTTC.

This CDR3 is CATSSNRGLGEKLFF. The CDR3 coding sequence is TGTGCCACCAGCAGCAACAGGGGGCTAGGAGAAAAACTGTTTTTT. The genes are TRBV15 and TRBJ1-4; 9 bases map to TRBD1. The CDR3 is 15 amino acids. V lost 3 bases, J lost 8 bases, and 7 bases stayed unmatched. CDR1 and CDR2 from the germline V gene are LNHNV and YYDKDF (reference sequence).

The chain combines TRBV4-1 with TRBJ2-2, with 9 nucleotides matching TRBD1. The J segment lost 7 bases and the V segment lost 0 bases, leaving 9 bases of the junction unmatched. The CDR3 is 17 residues long. The germline V gene has CDR1 MGHRA and CDR2 YSYEKL. The DNA for the CDR3 is TGCGCCAGCAGCCAAGATACCCCGGGACAGGGAAGCGGGGAGCTGTTTTTT. It yields the protein CASSQDTPGQGSGELFF.

This sequence joins TRBV29-1 and TRBJ2-2; tentative D call: TRBD1 (5 bases). CDR3 length: 14 amino acids. Germline V gene lookup returns CDR1 SQVTM and CDR2 ANQGSEA. V was cut by 5 bases and J by 5 bases, with 15 bases left in between. The CDR3 sequence: CSVKTAFETGELFF. The DNA of the CDR3 is TGCAGCGTTAAGACAGCCTTTGAGACCGGGGAGCTGTTTTTT.

The chain combines TRBV7-9 with TRBJ1-1; 8 bases match TRBD1. CDR1 and CDR2 from the germline V gene are SEHNR and FQNEAQ (reference sequence). The CDR3 has 15 residues. The V segment lost 5 bases and the J segment 3 bases; nucleotides outside the gene matches: 8. CDR3 sequence reads: CASSQPRGRDTEAFF. Here the CDR3 DNA reads TGTGCCAGCAGCCAACCCAGGGGGCGCGACACTGAAGCTTTCTTT. Filled out from reference TRBV7-9 and TRBJ1-1, the complete variable domain reads DTGVSQNPRHKITKRGQNVTFRCDPISEHNRLYWYRQTLGQGPEFLTYFQNEAQLEKSRLLSDRFSAERPKGSFSTLEIQRTEQGDSAMYLCASSQPRGRDTEAFFGQGTRLTVV.

The CDR3: CSVDQGAYNEQFF. In nucleotides, the CDR3 is TGCAGCGTTGATCAGGGGGCTTACAATGAGCAGTTCTTC. This sequence joins TRBV29-1 and TRBJ2-1; 8 bases match TRBD1. This CDR3 region has 13 residues. The V segment lost 3 bases and the J segment 4 bases; nucleotides outside the gene matches: 2. Germline V gene data show CDR1 as SQVTM and CDR2 as ANQGSEA.

V is TRBV5-6 and J is TRBJ2-3, with TRBD2 matching over 11 bases. The CDR3 runs to 16 residues. The V gene's germline CDR1 is SGHDT and CDR2 YYEEEE. The trim removed 5 bases at V and 2 bases at J, leaving 7 bases unmatched. The CDR3 DNA is TGTGCCAGCAGATTTGGACTAGCGGGTTACACAGATACGCAGTATTTT. Translating gives CASRFGLAGYTDTQYF.

The rearrangement links TRBV30 to TRBJ1-5; 10 bases line up with TRBD1. CDR3 size: 17 residues. J was trimmed by 5 bases and V by 1 base; bases with no gene match: 11. Germline V gene sequence: CDR1 GTSNPN, CDR2 SVGIG (reference sequence). The CDR3 bases are TGTGCCTGGAGTGAATCGACCCGACAGGGGGCTTATCAGCCCCAGCATTTT. It is translated as CAWSESTRQGAYQPQHF.

The chain carries TRBV7-3 and TRBJ2-7; TRBD1 is a possible D gene (5 bases). Trimming pared 0 bases from V and 0 bases from J, leaving 12 bases between. The CDR3 has 16 residues. Germline V gives CDR1 SGHTA, CDR2 FQGTGA. The CDR3 sequence is CASSLTGQRTSYEQYF. The CDR3, as DNA: TGTGCCAGCAGCTTAACTGGACAAAGAACCTCCTACGAGCAGTACTTC.

This chain's CDR3 is CASRGQGNYGYTF. The CDR3 bases are TGTGCCAGCAGGGGACAGGGCAACTATGGCTACACCTTC. This chain links TRBV9 with TRBJ1-2; 9 bases map to TRBD1. The germline V gene encodes CDR1 SGDLS and CDR2 YYNGEE. The CDR3 totals 13 residues. V lost 5 bases to trimming and J lost 2 bases; unmatched junction nucleotides: 1.

The V call is TRBV7-3, the J call TRBJ2-7; 8 bases are a match to TRBD2. The germline V gene has CDR1 SGHTA and CDR2 FQGTGA. This CDR3 spans 14 amino acids. After removal of 5 bases from V and 2 bases from J, the junction contained 5 bases not matched to a gene. For the CDR3, the DNA is TGTGCCAGCAGCCTTCGGGAGGGCACCTACGAGCAGTACTTC. Its translation: CASSLREGTYEQYF.

The chain carries TRBV6-5 and TRBJ1-1, with D tentatively TRBD1 (6 bases). V lost 2 bases and J 5 bases, leaving 9 bases between the germline ends. Per germline, CDR1 MNHEY and CDR2 SVGAGI. The CDR3 runs 13 residues. The CDR3 is CASSYRDKTEAFF. As DNA, the CDR3 is TGTGCCAGCAGTTACAGGGACAAGACTGAAGCTTTCTTT.

The J gene is TRBJ1-1, the V gene TRBV19, with 9 bases identical to TRBD1. With V trimmed by 8 bases and J by 5 bases, 3 bases remained unmatched. Per the germline V gene, CDR1 is LNHDA and CDR2 is SQIVND (reference sequence). The CDR3 has 12 amino acids. The CDR3, as DNA: TGTGCCAGTCGACAGGGGGGGACTGAAGCTTTCTTT. Protein sequence: CASRQGGTEAFF. The whole variable domain, filled in from reference TRBV19 and TRBJ1-1, reads DGGITQSPKYLFRKEGQNVTLSCEQNLNHDAMYWYRQDPGQGLRLIYYSQIVNDFQKGDIAEGYSVSREKKESFPLTVTSAQKNPTAFYLCASRQGGTEAFFGQGTRLTVV.

The chain couples TRBV4-3 to TRBJ2-2; 10 nucleotides match TRBD1. CDR3 length: 15 amino acids. The trim removed 4 bases at V and 8 bases at J, leaving 7 bases unmatched. CDR1 and CDR2 (germline): LGHNA, YSLEER. For the CDR3, the DNA is TGCGCCAGCAGCCCTCAAGGACAGGGGGTAGGGGAGCTGTTTTTT. Protein: CASSPQGQGVGELFF.

This clone has only one observation. The V and J genes are TRBV7-9 and TRBJ1-1; D is undetermined. The germline V gene encodes CDR1 SEHNR and CDR2 FQNEAQ (reference sequence). The CDR3 runs 12 residues. V lost 4 bases, J lost 4 bases, and 7 bases lay in between. The CDR3 loop is CASSSSGTEAFF. CDR3 sequence (DNA): TGTGCCAGCAGCTCCTCAGGCACTGAAGCTTTCTTT.

This clone was counted a single time. The CDR3 DNA reads TGTGCCATCAGTGAGACCCATAGGGACTACCGGGAGAGCTCCTACAATGAGCAGTTCTTC. Translation gives CAISETHRDYRESSYNEQFF. The chain is built from TRBV10-3 and TRBJ2-1, with TRBD2 matching 7 bases. The CDR3 runs to 20 residues. Germline CDR1 ENHRY, CDR2 SYGVKD. J was trimmed by 0 bases and V by 2 bases; bases with no gene match: 16.

This clone was seen a single time. V usage is TRBV9 and J usage is TRBJ2-7; a weak D match, TRBD2 (6 bases). CDR3 length: 14 residues. CDR1 and CDR2 (germline): SGDLS, YYNGEE. The V end was cut by 2 bases, the J end by 4 bases, with 13 bases between. CDR3 region: CASSVGQEGYEQYF. The DNA for the CDR3 is TGTGCCAGCAGCGTGGGCCAGGAGGGGTACGAGCAGTACTTC.

J is TRBJ1-3 and V is TRBV19; D gene unclear. Trimming took 10 bases from V and 3 from J, leaving 13 bases between them. CDR3 length equals 13 residues. Germline assignment: CDR1 LNHDA and CDR2 SQIVND (reference sequence). Here the CDR3 reads CATHISVGNTIYF. The CDR3 DNA reads as TGTGCCACCCACATATCCGTTGGAAACACCATATATTTT.

The chain employs TRBV6-6 and TRBJ2-7; D perhaps matches TRBD2 (5 bases). With 5 bases removed from V and 4 bases from J, the gap between germline ends came to 15 bases. The CDR3 covers 14 residues. CDR1 and CDR2 from the germline V gene are MNHNY and SVGAGI (reference sequence). Here the CDR3 DNA reads TGTGCCAGCAGTCAAGAGGGAAGGCTATACGAGCAGTACTTC. Its translation: CASSQEGRLYEQYF.

The rearrangement uses TRBV30 and TRBJ2-2; 9 positions match TRBD1. Germline V gives CDR1 GTSNPN, CDR2 SVGIG (reference sequence). V shed 0 bases and J 6 bases; nucleotides not matched to a gene: 5. CDR3 size: 15 residues. The CDR3 DNA is TGTGCCTGGAGTGTTGGGGACAGGGATTCCGGGGAGCTGTTTTTT. Translated: CAWSVGDRDSGELFF.

V gene TRBV18 combines with J gene TRBJ2-4; 9 nucleotides align to TRBD2. Germline-derived CDR1 and CDR2 are KGHSH and LQKENI. The CDR3 consists of 16 residues. With 2 bases clipped from V and 4 bases from J, the junction kept 6 bases outside the gene matches. The CDR3 sequence is CASSPVAGAIKNIQYF. CDR3 coding DNA: TGTGCCAGCTCACCAGTAGCGGGAGCGATAAAAAACATTCAGTACTTC.

This sequence joins TRBV5-1 and TRBJ2-7; TRBD2 matches at 11 bases. The V gene end was trimmed by 0 bases and the J gene end by 7 bases; junction bases not matched to a gene: 12. Per the germline V gene, CDR1 is SGHRS and CDR2 is YFSETQ. This CDR3 is 17 amino acids long. CDR3 residues: CASSLGIAGGPGREQYF. CDR3 sequence (DNA): TGCGCCAGCAGCTTGGGGATAGCGGGAGGGCCAGGAAGGGAGCAGTACTTC.

The V gene is TRBV19, the J gene TRBJ2-7; 8 nucleotides match TRBD1. V dropped 4 bases and J dropped 4; count of bases not matched to a gene: 9. There are 15 residues in the CDR3. Germline CDR1 LNHDA, CDR2 SQIVND (reference sequence). In nucleotides, the CDR3 is TGTGCCAGTAGTAACCAAGGACAGGGACTGTACGAGCAGTACTTC. Amino acid sequence: CASSNQGQGLYEQYF.

This clone is a singleton in its sample. The V and J genes are TRBV11-2 and TRBJ2-7; 8 bases align to TRBD2. V lost 8 bases to trimming and J lost 0 bases; unmatched junction nucleotides: 9. The length of the CDR3 is 15 residues. Germline CDR1 is SGHAT and CDR2 is FQNNGV. Here the CDR3 DNA reads TGTGCCAGCTCTTCCAGCGGGAGTCACTCCTACGAGCAGTACTTC. Translated: CASSSSGSHSYEQYF.

The chain couples TRBV9 to TRBJ1-3, with 7 bases lining up with TRBD1. The J segment lost 8 bases and the V segment lost 3 bases, leaving 14 bases of the junction unmatched. CDR3 length: 16 amino acids. CDR1 is SGDLS and CDR2 is YYNGEE in the germline V gene. As DNA, the CDR3 is TGTGCCAGCAGCGGGAGAGACAGGGAAGGGGGAGACACCATATATTTT. As protein: CASSGRDREGGDTIYF.

This chain uses TRBV15 with TRBJ1-3; the D is unclear. The CDR3 consists of 14 residues. From germline, CDR1 is LNHNV and CDR2 YYDKDF (reference sequence). V was trimmed by 5 bases and J by 3 bases, leaving 11 bases between them. CDR3 region: CATSLAGYGNTIYF. DNA for the CDR3: TGTGCCACCAGCTTAGCCGGGTATGGAAACACCATATATTTT.